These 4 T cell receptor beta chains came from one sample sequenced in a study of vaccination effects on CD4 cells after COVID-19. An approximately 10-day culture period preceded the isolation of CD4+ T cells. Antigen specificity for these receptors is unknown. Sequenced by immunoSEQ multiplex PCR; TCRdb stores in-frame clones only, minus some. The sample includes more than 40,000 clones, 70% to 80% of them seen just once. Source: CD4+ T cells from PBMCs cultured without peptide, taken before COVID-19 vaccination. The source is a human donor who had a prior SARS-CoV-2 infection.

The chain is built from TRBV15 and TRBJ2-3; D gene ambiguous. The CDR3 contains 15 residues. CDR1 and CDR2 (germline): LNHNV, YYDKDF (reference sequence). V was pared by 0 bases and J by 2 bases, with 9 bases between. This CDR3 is CATSRDRFFTDTQYF. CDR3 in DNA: TGTGCCACCAGCAGAGACAGATTCTTCACAGATACGCAGTATTTT.

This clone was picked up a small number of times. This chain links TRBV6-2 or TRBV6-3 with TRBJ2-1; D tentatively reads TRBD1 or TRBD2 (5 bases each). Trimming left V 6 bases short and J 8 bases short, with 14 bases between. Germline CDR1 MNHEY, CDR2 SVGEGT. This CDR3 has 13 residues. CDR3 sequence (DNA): TGTGCCAGCAGCCGACCCGGGACGTATGAGCAGTTCTTC. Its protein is CASSRPGTYEQFF.

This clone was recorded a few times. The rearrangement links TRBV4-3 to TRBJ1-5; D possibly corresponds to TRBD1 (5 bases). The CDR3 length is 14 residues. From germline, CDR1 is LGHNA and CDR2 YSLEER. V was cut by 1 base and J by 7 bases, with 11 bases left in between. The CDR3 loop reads CASSQAWGGQPQHF. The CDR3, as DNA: TGCGCCAGCAGCCAAGCATGGGGCGGGCAGCCCCAGCATTTT.

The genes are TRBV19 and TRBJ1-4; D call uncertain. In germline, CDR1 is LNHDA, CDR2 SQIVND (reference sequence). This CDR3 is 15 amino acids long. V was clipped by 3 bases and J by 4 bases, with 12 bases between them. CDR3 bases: TGTGCCAGTAGTATTAATGGAGGCCGTAATGAAAAACTGTTTTTT. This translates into CASSINGGRNEKLFF.